This TCR beta chain was found in a study of blood T cell repertoires in COVID-19. At the level of the study: Acute-phase and convalescent COVID-19 samples originated in the United States, Italy and Spain. PBMCs, B-cell-depleted T cells, or T cells provided the cDNA or gDNA that made up the material.

Looked up from germline, CDR1 is SNHLY and CDR2 is FYNNEI. V gave up 4 bases and J gave up 1 base; unmatched junction bases: 17. The CDR3 has 19 residues. Original processing methods: Estimated nucleated cell counts came from reference gene primer amplification. Clones were read by immunoSEQ multiplex PCR, and TCRdb kept only the in-frame ones, dropping some. D and trimming were read from the DNA, whereas the V and J calls and clone size are those reported in that table. Among tens of thousands of clones listed, approximately 79% were seen once. Input material: peripheral blood. The V and J genes are TRBV2 and TRBJ1-2; 8 bases align to TRBD1. The clonotype originates from a human donor in a cohort sampled during active COVID-19. CDR3 DNA: TGTGCCAGCAGTGCCTACATAACGGCACAGGGGGGCCTTAACTATGGCTACACCTTC. Translation gives CASSAYITAQGGLNYGYTF.